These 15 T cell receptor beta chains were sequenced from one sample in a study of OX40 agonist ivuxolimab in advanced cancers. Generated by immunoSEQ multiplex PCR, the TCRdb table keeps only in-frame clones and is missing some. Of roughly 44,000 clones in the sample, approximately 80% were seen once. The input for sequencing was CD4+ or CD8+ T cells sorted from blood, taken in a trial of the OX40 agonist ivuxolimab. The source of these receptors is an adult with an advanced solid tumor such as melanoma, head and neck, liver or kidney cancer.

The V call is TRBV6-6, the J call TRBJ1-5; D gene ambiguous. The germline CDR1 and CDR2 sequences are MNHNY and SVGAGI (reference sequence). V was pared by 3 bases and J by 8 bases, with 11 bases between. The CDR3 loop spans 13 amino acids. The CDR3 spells CASSYDWGKPQHF. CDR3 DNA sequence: TGTGCCAGCAGTTATGATTGGGGTAAGCCCCAGCATTTT.

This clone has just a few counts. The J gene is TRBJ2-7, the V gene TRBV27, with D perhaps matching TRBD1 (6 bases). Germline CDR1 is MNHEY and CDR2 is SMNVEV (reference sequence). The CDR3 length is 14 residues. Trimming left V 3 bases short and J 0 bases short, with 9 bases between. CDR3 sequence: CASSLDSLSYEQYF. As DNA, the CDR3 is TGTGCCAGCAGTTTGGACAGTCTCTCCTACGAGCAGTACTTC.

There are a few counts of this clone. The CDR3 sequence: CAISEGNKSGQPQHF. CDR3 nucleotide sequence: TGTGCCATCAGTGAGGGCAACAAGAGCGGTCAGCCCCAGCATTTT. The gene calls are TRBV10-3 and TRBJ1-5, with D unresolved. V dropped 2 bases and J dropped 6 bases, with 14 bases sitting between them. The CDR3 covers 15 residues. Germline V lookup: CDR1 ENHRY, CDR2 SYGVKD.

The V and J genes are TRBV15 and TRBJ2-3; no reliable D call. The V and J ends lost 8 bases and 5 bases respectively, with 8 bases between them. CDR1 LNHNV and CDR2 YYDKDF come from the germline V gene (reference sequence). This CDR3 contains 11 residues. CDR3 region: CATLSRDTQYF. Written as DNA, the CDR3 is TGTGCCACCCTAAGTAGAGATACGCAGTATTTT.

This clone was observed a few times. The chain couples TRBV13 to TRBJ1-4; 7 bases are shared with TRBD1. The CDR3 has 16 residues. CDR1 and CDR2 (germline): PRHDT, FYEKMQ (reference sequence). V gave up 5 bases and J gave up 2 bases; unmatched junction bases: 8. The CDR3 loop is CASSINRGLTNEKLFF. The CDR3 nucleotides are TGTGCCAGCAGCATAAACAGGGGACTCACTAATGAAAAACTGTTTTTT.

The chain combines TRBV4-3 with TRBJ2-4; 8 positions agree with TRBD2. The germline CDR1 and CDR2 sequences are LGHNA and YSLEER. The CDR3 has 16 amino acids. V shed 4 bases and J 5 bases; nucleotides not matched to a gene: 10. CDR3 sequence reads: CASSLQPAGDENIQYF. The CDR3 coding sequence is TGCGCCAGCAGCCTGCAACCAGCGGGAGATGAAAACATTCAGTACTTC.

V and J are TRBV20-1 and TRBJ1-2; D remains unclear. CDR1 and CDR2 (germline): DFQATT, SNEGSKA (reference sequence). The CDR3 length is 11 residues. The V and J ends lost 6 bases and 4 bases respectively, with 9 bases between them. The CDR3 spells CSAGRAYGYTF. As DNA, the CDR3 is TGCAGTGCAGGGAGGGCCTATGGCTACACCTTC.

CDR3 DNA sequence: TGTGCCAGCAGTTTACACTACAGGGATTTAGGGCGCACCGGGGAGCTGTTTTTT. Protein sequence: CASSLHYRDLGRTGELFF. This chain joins TRBV28 and TRBJ2-2; perhaps TRBD1 as D (6 bases). From germline, CDR1 is MDHEN and CDR2 SYDVKM. The length of the CDR3 is 18 residues. The V and J ends lost 2 bases and 4 bases respectively, with 20 bases between them.

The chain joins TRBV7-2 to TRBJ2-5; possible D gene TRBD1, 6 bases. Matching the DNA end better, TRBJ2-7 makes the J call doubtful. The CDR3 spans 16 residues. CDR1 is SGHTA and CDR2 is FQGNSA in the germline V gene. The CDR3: CASSRRITGRGYEQYF. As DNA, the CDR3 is TGTGCCAGCAGCCGCCGAATAACGGGCAGGGGTTACGAGCAGTACTTC.

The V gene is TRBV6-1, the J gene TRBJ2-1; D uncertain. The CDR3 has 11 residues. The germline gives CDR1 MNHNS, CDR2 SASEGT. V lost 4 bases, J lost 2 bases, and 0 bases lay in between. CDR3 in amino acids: CASSAYNEQFF. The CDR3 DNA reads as TGTGCCAGCAGTGCCTACAATGAGCAGTTCTTC.

CDR3 in amino acids: CASSASTYGADTQYF. CDR3 DNA: TGTGCCAGCAGCGCCTCGACCTATGGGGCAGATACGCAGTATTTT. This chain joins TRBV9 and TRBJ2-3; D is uncertain. Germline V lookup: CDR1 SGDLS, CDR2 YYNGEE. This CDR3 is built from 15 residues. Trimming cost V 3 bases and J 4 bases, with 15 bases left between them.

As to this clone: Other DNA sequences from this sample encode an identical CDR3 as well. CDR3 coding DNA: TGTGCCAGCAGCTCGCAGGAGAACACTGAAGCTTTCTTT. Protein: CASSSQENTEAFF. The rearrangement links TRBV7-9 to TRBJ1-1; D unclear. V was cut by 4 bases and J by 1 base, with 7 bases left in between. The CDR3 has 13 residues. Germline V CDR1 and CDR2: SEHNR, FQNEAQ (reference sequence).

This CDR3 is CASSEGGGRNNEQFF. CDR3 in DNA: TGTGCCAGCAGTGAAGGTGGCGGGAGAAACAATGAGCAGTTCTTC. The rearrangement joins TRBV2 to TRBJ2-1; TRBD2 agrees at 7 bases. The length of the CDR3 is 15 residues. After removal of 1 base from V and 5 bases from J, the junction contained 5 bases not matched to a gene. CDR1 and CDR2 (germline): SNHLY, FYNNEI.

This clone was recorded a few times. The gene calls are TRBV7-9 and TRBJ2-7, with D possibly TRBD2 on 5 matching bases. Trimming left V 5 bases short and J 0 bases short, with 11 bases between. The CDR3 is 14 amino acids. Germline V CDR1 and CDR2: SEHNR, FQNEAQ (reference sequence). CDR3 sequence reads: CASSPDLSSYEQYF. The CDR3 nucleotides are TGTGCCAGCAGCCCGGACTTGTCCTCCTACGAGCAGTACTTC. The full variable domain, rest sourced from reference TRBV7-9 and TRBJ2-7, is DTGVSQNPRHKITKRGQNVTFRCDPISEHNRLYWYRQTLGQGPEFLTYFQNEAQLEKSRLLSDRFSAERPKGSFSTLEIQRTEQGDSAMYLCASSPDLSSYEQYFGPGTRLTVT.

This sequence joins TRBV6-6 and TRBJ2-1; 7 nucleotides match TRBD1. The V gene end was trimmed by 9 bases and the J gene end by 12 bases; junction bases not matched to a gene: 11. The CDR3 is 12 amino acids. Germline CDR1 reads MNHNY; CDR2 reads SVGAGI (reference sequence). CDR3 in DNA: TGTGCCAGTTCCACAGGGGCCCTACCGCAGTTCTTC. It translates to CASSTGALPQFF.